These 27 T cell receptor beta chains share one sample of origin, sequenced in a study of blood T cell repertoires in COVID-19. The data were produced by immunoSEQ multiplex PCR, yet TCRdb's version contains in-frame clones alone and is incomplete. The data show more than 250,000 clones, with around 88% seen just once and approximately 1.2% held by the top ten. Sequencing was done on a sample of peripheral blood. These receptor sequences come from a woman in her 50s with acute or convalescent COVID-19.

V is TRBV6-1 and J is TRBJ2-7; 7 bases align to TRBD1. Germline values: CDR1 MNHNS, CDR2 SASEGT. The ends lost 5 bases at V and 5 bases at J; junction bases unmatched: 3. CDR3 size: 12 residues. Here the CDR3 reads CASSNGQDEQYV. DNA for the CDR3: TGTGCCAGCAGTAACGGACAGGACGAGCAGTACGTC.

The CDR3 DNA sequence: TGTGCCAGCAGCTTAGATAGGGGGCGCTACACCTTC. Its translation: CASSLDRGRYTF. V is TRBV7-2 and J is TRBJ1-2; 7 bases map to TRBD1. Per germline, CDR1 SGHTA and CDR2 FQGNSA. The V segment lost 1 base and the J segment 9 bases; nucleotides outside the gene matches: 2. The CDR3 extends over 12 amino acids.

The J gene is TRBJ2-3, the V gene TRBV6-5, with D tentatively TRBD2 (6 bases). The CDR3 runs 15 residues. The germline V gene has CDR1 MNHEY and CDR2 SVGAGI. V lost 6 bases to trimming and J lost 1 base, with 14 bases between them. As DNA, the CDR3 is TGTGCCAGCAGACCCGCGGGGTCCGGCACAGATACGCAGTATTTT. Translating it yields CASRPAGSGTDTQYF.

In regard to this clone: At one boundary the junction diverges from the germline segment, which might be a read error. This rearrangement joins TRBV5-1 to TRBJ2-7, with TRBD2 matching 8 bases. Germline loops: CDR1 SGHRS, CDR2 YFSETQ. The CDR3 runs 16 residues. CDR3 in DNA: TGCGCCAGCAGCTTGGAGGGGACTAGGAAATCCTTCGAGCAGTACTTC. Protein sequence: CASSLEGTRKSFEQYF.

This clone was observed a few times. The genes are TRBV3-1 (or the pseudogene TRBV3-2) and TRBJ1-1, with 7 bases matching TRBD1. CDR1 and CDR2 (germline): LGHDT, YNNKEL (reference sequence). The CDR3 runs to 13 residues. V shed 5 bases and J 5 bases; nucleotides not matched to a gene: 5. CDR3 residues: CASSDRVRTEAFF. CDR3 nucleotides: TGTGCCAGCAGCGACAGGGTGCGGACTGAAGCTTTCTTT.

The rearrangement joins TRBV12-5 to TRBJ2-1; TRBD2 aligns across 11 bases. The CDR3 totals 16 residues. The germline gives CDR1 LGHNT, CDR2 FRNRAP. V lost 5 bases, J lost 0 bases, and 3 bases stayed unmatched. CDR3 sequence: CASGPSGRSSYNEQFF. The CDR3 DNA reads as TGTGCTAGTGGTCCTAGCGGGAGGAGCTCCTACAATGAGCAGTTCTTC.

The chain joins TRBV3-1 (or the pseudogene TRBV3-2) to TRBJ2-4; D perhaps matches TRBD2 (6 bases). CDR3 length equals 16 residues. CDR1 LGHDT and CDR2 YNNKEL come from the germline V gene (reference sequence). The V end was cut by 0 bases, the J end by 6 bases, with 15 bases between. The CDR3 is CASSQEARESGNIQYF. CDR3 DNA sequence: TGTGCCAGCAGCCAAGAAGCCCGGGAGTCGGGAAACATTCAGTACTTC.

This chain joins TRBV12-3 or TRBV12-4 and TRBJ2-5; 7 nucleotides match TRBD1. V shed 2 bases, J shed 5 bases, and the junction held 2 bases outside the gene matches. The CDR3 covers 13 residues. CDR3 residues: CASSLQGVETQYF. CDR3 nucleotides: TGTGCCAGCAGTTTACAGGGGGTGGAGACCCAGTACTTC.

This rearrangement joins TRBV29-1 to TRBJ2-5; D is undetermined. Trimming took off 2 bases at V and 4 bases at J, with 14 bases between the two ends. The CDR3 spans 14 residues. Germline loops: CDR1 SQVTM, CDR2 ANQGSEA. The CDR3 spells CSVESSRARETQYF. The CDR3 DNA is TGCAGCGTTGAAAGCTCTCGAGCCCGAGAGACCCAGTACTTC.

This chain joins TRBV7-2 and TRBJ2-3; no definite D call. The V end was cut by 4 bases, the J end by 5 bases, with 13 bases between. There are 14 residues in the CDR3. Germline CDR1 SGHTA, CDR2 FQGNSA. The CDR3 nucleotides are TGTGCCAGCAGCTCGCAGAGACTGGTAGATACGCAGTATTTT. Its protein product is CASSSQRLVDTQYF.

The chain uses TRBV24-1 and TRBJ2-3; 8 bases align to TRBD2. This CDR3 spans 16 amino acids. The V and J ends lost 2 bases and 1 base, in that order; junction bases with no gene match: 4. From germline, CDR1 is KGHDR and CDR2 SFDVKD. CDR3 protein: CATSDSSGRGTDTQYF. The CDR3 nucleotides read TGTGCCACCAGTGATTCCTCCGGGAGGGGCACAGATACGCAGTATTTT.

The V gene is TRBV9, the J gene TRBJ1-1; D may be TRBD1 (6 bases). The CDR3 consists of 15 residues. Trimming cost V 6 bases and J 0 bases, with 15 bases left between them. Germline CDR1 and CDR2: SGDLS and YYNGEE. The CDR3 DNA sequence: TGTGCCAGCAACCCAGGGGACGGAATGAACACTGAAGCTTTCTTT. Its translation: CASNPGDGMNTEAFF. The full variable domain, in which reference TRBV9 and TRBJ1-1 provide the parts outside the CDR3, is DSGVTQTPKHLITATGQRVTLRCSPRSGDLSVYWYQQSLDQGLQFLIQYYNGEERAKGNILERFSAQQFPDLHSELNLSSLELGDSALYFCASNPGDGMNTEAFFGQGTRLTVV.

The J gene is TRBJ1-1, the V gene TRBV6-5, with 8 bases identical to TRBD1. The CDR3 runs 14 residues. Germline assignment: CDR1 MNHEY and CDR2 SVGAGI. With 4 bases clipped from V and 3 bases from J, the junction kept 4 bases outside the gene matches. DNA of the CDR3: TGTGCCAGCAGTTGGACAGGGCCATACACTGAAGCTTTCTTT. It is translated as CASSWTGPYTEAFF.

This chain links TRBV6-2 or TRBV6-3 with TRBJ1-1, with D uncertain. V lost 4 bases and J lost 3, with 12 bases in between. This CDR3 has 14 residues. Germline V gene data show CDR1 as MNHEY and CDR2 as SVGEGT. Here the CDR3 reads CASSSRIRYTEAFF. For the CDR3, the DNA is TGTGCCAGCAGTTCTAGGATACGGTACACTGAAGCTTTCTTT.

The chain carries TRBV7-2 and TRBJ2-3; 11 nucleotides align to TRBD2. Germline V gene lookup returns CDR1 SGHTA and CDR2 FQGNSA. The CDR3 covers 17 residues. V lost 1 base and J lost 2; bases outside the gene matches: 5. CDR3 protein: CASSLVGSGRATDTQYF. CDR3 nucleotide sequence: TGTGCCAGCAGCTTAGTCGGTAGCGGGAGGGCCACAGATACGCAGTATTTT. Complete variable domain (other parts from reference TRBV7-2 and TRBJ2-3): GAGVSQSPSNKVTEKGKDVELRCDPISGHTALYWYRQSLGQGLEFLIYFQGNSAPDKSGLPSDRFSAERTGGSVSTLTIQRTQQEDSAVYLCASSLVGSGRATDTQYFGPGTRLTVL.

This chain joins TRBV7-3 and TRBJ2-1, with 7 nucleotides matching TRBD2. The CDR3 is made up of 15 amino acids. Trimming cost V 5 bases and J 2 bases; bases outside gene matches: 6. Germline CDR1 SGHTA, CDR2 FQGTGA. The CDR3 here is CASSPSGVTYNEQFF. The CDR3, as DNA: TGTGCCAGCAGCCCCAGCGGGGTTACCTACAATGAGCAGTTCTTC.

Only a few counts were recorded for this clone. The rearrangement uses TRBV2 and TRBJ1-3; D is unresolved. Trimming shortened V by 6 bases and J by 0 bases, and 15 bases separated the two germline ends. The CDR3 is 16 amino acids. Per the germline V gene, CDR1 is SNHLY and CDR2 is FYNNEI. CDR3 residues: CASREISWSSGNTIYF. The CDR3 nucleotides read TGTGCCAGCAGGGAGATATCATGGAGCTCTGGAAACACCATATATTTT.

CDR3 protein: CASSPSPGLAEPEQFF. CDR3 bases: TGTGCCAGCAGTCCATCCCCGGGACTAGCGGAACCTGAGCAGTTCTTC. J is TRBJ2-1 and V is TRBV27, with 11 bases that match TRBD2. The germline gives CDR1 MNHEY, CDR2 SMNVEV (reference sequence). J lost 9 bases, V lost 5 bases, and 12 bases had no gene match. The CDR3 spans 16 residues.

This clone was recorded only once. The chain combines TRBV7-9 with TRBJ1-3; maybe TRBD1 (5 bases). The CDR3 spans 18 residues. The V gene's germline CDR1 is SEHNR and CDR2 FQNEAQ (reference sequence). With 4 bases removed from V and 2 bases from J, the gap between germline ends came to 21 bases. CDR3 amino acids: CASSSGRSGAGTGNTIYF. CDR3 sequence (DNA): TGTGCCAGCAGCTCAGGAAGGAGTGGGGCAGGTACTGGAAACACCATATATTTT.

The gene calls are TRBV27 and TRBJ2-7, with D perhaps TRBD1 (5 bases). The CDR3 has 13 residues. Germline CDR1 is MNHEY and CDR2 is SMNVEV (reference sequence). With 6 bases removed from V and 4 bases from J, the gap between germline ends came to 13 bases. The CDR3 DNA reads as TGTGCCAGCAGAAACCTCCAGGGTTACGAGCAGTACTTC. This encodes CASRNLQGYEQYF.

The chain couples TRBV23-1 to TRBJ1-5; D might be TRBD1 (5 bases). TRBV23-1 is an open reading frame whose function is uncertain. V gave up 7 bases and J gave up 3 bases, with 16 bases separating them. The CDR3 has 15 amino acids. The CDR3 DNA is TGCGCCAGCATACCCGGGGGGAGGGTCAATCAGCCCCAGCATTTT. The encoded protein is CASIPGGRVNQPQHF.

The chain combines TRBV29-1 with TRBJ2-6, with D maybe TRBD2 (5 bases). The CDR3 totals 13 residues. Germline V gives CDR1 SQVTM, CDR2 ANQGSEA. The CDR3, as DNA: TGCAGTTTCGCGGGCACTGGGGCCAACGTCCTGACTTTC. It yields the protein CSFAGTGANVLTF.

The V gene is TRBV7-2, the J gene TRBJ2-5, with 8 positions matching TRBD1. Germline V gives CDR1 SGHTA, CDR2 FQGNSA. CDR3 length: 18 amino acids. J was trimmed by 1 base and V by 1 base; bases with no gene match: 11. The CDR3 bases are TGTGCCAGCAGCTTAGGGGCGGTCAGGGGGCGCCTCCAAGAGACCCAGTACTTC. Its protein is CASSLGAVRGRLQETQYF.

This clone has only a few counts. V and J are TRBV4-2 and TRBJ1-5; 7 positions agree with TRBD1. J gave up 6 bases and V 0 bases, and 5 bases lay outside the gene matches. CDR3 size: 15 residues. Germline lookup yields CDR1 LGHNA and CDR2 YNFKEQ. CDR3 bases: TGTGCCAGCAGCCAAGATAGGACAGGCAGTCAGCCCCAGCATTTT. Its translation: CASSQDRTGSQPQHF.

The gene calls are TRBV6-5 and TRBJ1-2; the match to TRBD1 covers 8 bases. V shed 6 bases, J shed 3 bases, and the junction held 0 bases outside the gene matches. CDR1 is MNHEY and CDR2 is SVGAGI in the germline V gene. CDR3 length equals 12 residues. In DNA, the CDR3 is TGTGCCAGCAGACAGGGGGACTATGGCTACACCTTC. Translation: CASRQGDYGYTF.

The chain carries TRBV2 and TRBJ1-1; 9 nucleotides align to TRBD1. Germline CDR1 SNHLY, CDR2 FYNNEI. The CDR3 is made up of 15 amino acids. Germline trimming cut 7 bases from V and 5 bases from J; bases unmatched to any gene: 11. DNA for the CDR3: TGTGCCAGCACTGGAAGAACAGGGGGCGGGACTGAAGCTTTCTTT. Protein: CASTGRTGGGTEAFF.

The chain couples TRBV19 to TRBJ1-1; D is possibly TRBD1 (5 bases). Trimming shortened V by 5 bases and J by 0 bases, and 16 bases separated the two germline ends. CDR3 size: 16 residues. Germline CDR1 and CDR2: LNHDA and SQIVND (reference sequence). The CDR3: CASSPPEGRLNTEAFF. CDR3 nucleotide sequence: TGTGCCAGTAGTCCCCCGGAGGGACGTCTGAACACTGAAGCTTTCTTT.